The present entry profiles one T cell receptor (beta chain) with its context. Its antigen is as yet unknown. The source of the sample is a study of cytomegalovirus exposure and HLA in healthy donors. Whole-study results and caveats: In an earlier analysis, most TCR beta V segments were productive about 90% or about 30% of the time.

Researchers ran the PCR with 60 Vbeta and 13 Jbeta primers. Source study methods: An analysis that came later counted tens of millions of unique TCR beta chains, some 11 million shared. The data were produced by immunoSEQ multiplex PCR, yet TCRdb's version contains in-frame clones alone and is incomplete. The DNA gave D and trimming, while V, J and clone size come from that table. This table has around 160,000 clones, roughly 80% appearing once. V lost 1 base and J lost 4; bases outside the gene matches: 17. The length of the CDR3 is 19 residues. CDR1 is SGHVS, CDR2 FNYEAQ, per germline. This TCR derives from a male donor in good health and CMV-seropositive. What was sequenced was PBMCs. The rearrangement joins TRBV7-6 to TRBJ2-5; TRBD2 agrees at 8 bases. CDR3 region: CASSLDIFGSGSPSETQYF. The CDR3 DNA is TGTGCCAGCAGCTTAGACATATTCGGAAGCGGGAGTCCCTCAGAGACCCAGTACTTC.